Listed here is a single T cell receptor beta chain. There is no known antigen for this receptor. Qualities for individual bases were not recorded, and no much larger clone is one base off. The CDR3, cysteine through phenylalanine, is 16 amino acids long. Of the read, only the CDR3 DNA is kept; its 48 bases are in frame from base 1. Reading the germline V gene gives CDR1 SGDLS and CDR2 YYNGEE. V and J are trimmed by 3 bases and 7 bases, and the gene matches miss 6 bases of the junction. This entry comes from a study of T cell repertoires in cytomegalovirus infection (dated by TCRdb to about 2019). A note on the overall study: The peptide stimulations were aimed at well-studied HLA-B-restricted epitopes as well as recently identified HLA-C-restricted CMV epitopes, whose presentation resists viral immunomodulation. Donor HLA type was relevant to the analysis, because carriage of CMV infection together with the matching HLA type was indicated by public TCR beta signatures. The study at large found these results: The ex vivo response was dominated by HLA-C-restricted CMV-specific TCR beta clonotypes, which also provided the single most frequent clonotype in two of eight donors. Cumulative frequency of public TCR beta family members discriminated carriers of CMV infection plus the relevant HLA type in this cohort and an independent approximately 370-donor cohort.

Per the publication, the treatment or condition label means: in vitro stimulation with specific CMV peptide epitopes to enrich CMV-specific T cells. Sequencing took place on an Illumina HiSeq 1500. Clones were called with MiXCR by TCRdb after fastp trimmed the public reads at Q25, and only in-frame beta chains were retained. Identical CDR3 protein sequences are pooled into one entry, listed with their most common genes and DNA. Counted in this sample were a few hundred thousand distinct CDR3 sequences; roughly 28% of them appeared once. 20% of the sample comes from the top ten. The sequences come from cultured PBMCs, collected from culture after CMV antigen stimulation. The chain is assembled from TRBV9 and TRBJ2-1; TRBD2 agrees with 14 junctional bases. This receptor was identified in a human donor in good health (CMV status not recorded). Some clones in this sample may be carry-over from other donors' samples. Read as DNA, the sequence is TGTGCCAGCAGCGGGGGACTAGCGGGAGTTGAGAATGAGCAGTTCTTC. Translated, it reads CASSGGLAGVENEQFF.